This paragraph covers one TCR beta chain sequence. The antigen is unknown. The donors were part of the validation cohort of 120 or so subjects. That cohort was separate from the first cohort, which comprised several hundred subjects. The CDR3 extends over 14 amino acids. Germline V gene lookup returns CDR1 ENHRY and CDR2 SYGVKD. The J segment lost 7 bases and the V segment lost 10 bases, leaving 13 bases of the junction unmatched. This entry is derived from a study of cytomegalovirus exposure and HLA in healthy donors. Turning to the study itself: In a later analysis, it was reported that the approximately 110 validation repertoires had been produced on the same platform as the 550 to 700 repertoires belonging to the first cohort.

TCRdb keeps only in-frame clones here, not all; method: immunoSEQ multiplex PCR. The repertoire holds some 210,000 clones, with roughly 84% as singletons. The study, taken as a whole, reports: About 150 TCR beta chains were listed as cytomegalovirus-associated.

J is TRBJ2-3 and V is TRBV10-3; 8 bases align to TRBD1. The sequencing sample was made of PBMCs. The clonotype was recovered from a young woman in good health and CMV-seropositive. The DNA of the CDR3 is TGTGCCACCTTCGACAGGGGCGCGATGAATACGCAGTATTTT. This translates into CATFDRGAMNTQYF.